This TCR beta chain is drawn from a study of shared clonotypes between healthy human individuals (dated by TCRdb to the early 2020s). About the investigation overall: The cohort comprised two women and three men aged 18 to 49 years. To estimate repertoire size and how much clonotype sharing occurs between individuals, the study deeply sequenced the blood TCR repertoires of several healthy adults. To increase sequencing depth and limit assay-specific biases, TCR repertoire library preparation and sequencing were carried out by different laboratories using diverse techniques. Each donor's leukapheresis produced roughly between about 0.8 and 10 billion PBMCs. Summary of the overall study and its limitations: Sampling was restricted to blood, and TCR repertoires in tissues likely differ from the TCR repertoires found in blood. Because the study included only a small number of donors, the genetic and exposure-history diversity represented was limited. Based on pairwise subsampling, the degree of clonotype sharing among donors was expected to be affected by sequencing depth.

TCR CDR3 regions were amplified from genomic DNA by multiplex PCR using the deep immunoSEQ assay. For each cell subset, the extracted genomic DNA was distributed evenly across all wells of several immunoSEQ 96-well plates, and each plate served as one replicate. For unsorted PBMC, roughly 330 ng genomic DNA, equal to approximately 30,000 T cell genomes, was loaded into each replicate PCR. Ten immunoSEQ deep assay plates were used to sequence the unsorted PBMC genomic DNA. Purified libraries were quantified with a Qubit 3.0 fluorometer, sized on a Bioanalyzer 2100, and re-quantified with the KAPA Library Quantification kit. Every immunoSEQ 96-well plate was sequenced on a separate single-read 150-cycle Illumina NextSeq 550 flow cell. The source study handled its data this way. Because the immunoSEQ output held only junctional sequences and lacked quality scores, the filtering could not match the filtering applied to full-length reads. To assign V/J genes and CDR3, sequences were annotated using PyIR, a Python wrapper for IgBLAST v1.9, with IMGT germline references. Reads were filtered out if the reads had weak V/J assignments (E-value above 1e-6), no CDR3, stop codons, out-of-frame junctions, or ambiguous translated residues. A V3J clonotype was defined by an identical inferred V gene, J gene, and CDR3 amino acid sequence. Percentage overlap between repertoires was calculated by dividing the number of shared unique clonotypes by the size of the smaller repertoire. Richness of each repertoire was evaluated using RTK rarefaction, the Chao1 estimator, and Recon v2.1 estimates of unobserved clonotypes. Imported from immuneACCESS, the table was reduced by TCRdb to in-frame sequences with V and J called. These copies leave out some clones; in studies compared against another copy, an unresolved V gene accounts for under half, and the cause of the remainder is not known. That table gives V, J and clone size, and the DNA gave D and trimming. The sample profile shows about 490,000 clones; 76% of them were found once. The ten biggest clones cover 10% to 15% of the sample.

Donors were healthy HIV-negative adults with no recently reported acute infections or vaccinations. Every donor was a Caucasian adult living in Nashville, Tennessee, USA. For unsorted samples, tens of millions of PBMCs were counted, and genomic DNA was extracted using the QIAamp DNA Blood Mini kit. After blood collection by leukapheresis, PBMCs were isolated using Ficoll-Histopaque density gradient centrifugation and then cryopreserved in the vapor phase of liquid nitrogen. Regarding this clone: Its antigen is not yet known. No base-level quality is on record; no much larger clone is a single base apart.

V loses 1 base of germline sequence and J loses 4 bases, and the interval between the two ends is 7 bases. From the germline V gene (reference sequence), CDR1 is LNHDA and CDR2 is SQIVND. The CDR3 covers 14 residues, taking in both the cysteine and the phenylalanine. The kept DNA is CDR3 alone, 42 bases in frame from the first base. The source of this sequence is a woman between 40 and 55 years old in good health. Some clones in this sample may be carry-over from other donors' samples. Sequencing input: PBMCs. This sequence uses TRBV19 and TRBJ2-2; TRBD2 might be the D gene, on 5 matching bases. The DNA sequence is as follows: TGTGCCAGTAGTATAGGGGGAGCCACCGGGGAGCTGTTTTTT. This gives the protein CASSIGGATGELFF.